This TCR beta chain was retrieved from a study of CD8 T cells in Susac syndrome. Study-level findings and limits: It was acknowledged in the study that its TCR sequencing and HLA analysis involved a relatively small number of individuals.

About this clonotype: What it recognizes is unknown.

The V end lost 4 bases, the J end lost 8 bases, and 9 bases lay between the germline ends. This CDR3 has 12 residues. Germline V gene sequence: CDR1 KGHSH, CDR2 LQKENI. TEMRA cells were FACS-enriched, and CD8+ and CD4+ T cells were isolated negatively. Reverse transcription of roughly 0.5 to 1 ug RNA was carried out with random hexamers. With immunoSEQ multiplex PCR, TCR beta CDR3 was amplified across 54 Vbeta and 13 Jbeta. MiXCR, applied by TCRdb to the immunoSEQ multiplex PCR reads, yields one record per CDR3 protein. The sample lists about 120,000 distinct CDR3 sequences, 94% occurring once. Sequencing was done on a sample of CD4+ T cells from PBMCs. The sequence was obtained from a human donor in good health. The chain links TRBV18 to TRBJ2-1; no reliable D call. The CDR3 coding sequence is TGTGCCAGCTCACGAACAATGGATGAGCAGTTCTTC. Translated, it gives CASSRTMDEQFF. Full variable domain (outside the CDR3, taken from reference TRBV18 and TRBJ2-1): NAGVMQNPRHLVRRRGQEARLRCSPMKGHSHVYWYRQLPEEGLKFMVYLQKENIIDESGMPKERFSAEFPKEGPSILRIQQVVRGDSAAYFCASSRTMDEQFFGPGTRLTVL.